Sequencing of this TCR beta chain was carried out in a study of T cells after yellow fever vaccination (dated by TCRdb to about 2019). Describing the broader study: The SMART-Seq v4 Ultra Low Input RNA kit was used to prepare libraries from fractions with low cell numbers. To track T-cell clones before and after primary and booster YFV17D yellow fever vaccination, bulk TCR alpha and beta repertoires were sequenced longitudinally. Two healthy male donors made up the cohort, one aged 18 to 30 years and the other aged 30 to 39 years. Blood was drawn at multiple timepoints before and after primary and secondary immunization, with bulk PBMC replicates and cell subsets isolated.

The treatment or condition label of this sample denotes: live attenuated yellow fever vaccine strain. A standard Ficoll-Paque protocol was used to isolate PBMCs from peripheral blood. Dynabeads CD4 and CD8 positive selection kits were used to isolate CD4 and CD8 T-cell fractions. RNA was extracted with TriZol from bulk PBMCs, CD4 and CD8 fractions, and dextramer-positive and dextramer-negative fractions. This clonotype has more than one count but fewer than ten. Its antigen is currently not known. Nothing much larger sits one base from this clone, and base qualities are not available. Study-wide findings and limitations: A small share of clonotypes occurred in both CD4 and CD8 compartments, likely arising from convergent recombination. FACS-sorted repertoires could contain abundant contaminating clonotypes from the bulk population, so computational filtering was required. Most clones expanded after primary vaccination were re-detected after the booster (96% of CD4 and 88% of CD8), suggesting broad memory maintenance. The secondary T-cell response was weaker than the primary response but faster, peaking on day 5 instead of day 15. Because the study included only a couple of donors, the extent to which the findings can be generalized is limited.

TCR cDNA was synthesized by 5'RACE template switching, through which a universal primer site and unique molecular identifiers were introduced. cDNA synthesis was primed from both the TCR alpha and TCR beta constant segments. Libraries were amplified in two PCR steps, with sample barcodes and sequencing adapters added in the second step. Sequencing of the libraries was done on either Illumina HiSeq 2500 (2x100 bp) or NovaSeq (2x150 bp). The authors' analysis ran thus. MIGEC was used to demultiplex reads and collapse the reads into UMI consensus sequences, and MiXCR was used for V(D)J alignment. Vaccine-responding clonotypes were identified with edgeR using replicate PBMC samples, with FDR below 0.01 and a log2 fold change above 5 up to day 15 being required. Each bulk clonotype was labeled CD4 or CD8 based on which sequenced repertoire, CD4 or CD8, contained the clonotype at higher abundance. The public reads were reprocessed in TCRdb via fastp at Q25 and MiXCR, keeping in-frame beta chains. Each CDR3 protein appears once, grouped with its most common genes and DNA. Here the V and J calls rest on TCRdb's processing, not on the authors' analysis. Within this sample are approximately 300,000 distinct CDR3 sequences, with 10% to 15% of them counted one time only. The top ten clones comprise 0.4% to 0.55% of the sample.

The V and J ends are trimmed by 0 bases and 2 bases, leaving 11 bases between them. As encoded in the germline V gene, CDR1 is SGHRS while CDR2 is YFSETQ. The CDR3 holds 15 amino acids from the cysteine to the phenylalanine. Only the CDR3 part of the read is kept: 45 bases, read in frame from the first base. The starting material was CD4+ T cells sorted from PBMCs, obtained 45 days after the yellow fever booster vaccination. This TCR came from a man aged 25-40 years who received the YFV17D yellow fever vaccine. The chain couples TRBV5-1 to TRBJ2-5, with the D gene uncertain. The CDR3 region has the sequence CASSLGSQIQETQYF. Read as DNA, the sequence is TGCGCCAGCAGCTTGGGATCACAGATACAAGAGACCCAGTACTTC. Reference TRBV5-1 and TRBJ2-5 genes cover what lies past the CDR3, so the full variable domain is KAGVTQTPRYLIKTRGQQVTLSCSPISGHRSVSWYQQTPGQGLQFLFEYFSETQRNKGNFPGRFSGRQFSNSRSEMNVSTLELGDSALYLCASSLGSQIQETQYFGPGTRLLVL.